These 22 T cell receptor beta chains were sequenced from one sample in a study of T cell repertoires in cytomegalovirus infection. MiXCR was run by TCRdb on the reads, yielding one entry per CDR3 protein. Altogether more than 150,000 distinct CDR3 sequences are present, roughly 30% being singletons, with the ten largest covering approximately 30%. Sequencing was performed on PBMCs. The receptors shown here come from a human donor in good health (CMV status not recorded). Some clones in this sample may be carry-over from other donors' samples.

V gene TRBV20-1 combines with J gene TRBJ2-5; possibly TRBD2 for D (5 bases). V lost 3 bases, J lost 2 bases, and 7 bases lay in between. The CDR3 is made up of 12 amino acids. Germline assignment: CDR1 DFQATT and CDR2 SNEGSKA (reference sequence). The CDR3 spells CSARWEQETQYF. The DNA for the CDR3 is TGCAGTGCTAGGTGGGAGCAAGAGACCCAGTACTTC.

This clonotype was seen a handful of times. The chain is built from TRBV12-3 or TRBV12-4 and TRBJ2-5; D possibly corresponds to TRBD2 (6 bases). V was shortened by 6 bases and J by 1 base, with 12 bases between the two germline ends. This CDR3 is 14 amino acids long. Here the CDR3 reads CASRFMGGQETQYF. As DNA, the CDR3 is TGTGCCAGCAGGTTTATGGGGGGCCAAGAGACCCAGTACTTC.

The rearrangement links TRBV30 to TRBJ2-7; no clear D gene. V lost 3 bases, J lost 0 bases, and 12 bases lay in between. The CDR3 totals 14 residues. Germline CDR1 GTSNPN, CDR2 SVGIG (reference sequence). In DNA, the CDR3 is TGTGCCTGGAGCATGGATCTCTCCTCCTACGAGCAGTACTTC. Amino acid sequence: CAWSMDLSSYEQYF.

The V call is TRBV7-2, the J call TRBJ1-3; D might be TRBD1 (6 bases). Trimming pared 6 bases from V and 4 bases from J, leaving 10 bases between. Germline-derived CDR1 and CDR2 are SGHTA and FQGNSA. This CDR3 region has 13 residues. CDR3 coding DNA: TGTGCCAGCAGGGAAACAGGGGGAAACACCATATATTTT. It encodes CASRETGGNTIYF.

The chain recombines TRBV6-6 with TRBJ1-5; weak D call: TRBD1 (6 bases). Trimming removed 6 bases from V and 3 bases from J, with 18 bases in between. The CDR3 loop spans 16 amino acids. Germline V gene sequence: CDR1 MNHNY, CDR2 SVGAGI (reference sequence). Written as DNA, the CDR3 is TGTGCCAGCAGCGGGATGTGGGGGGGGCACAATCAGCCCCAGCATTTT. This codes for CASSGMWGGHNQPQHF.

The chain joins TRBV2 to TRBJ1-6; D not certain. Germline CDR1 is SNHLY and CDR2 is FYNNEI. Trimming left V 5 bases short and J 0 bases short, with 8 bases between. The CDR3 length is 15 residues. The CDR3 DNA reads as TGTGCCAGCAGTACCGATAGCTCCTATAATTCACCCCTCCACTTT. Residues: CASSTDSSYNSPLHF.

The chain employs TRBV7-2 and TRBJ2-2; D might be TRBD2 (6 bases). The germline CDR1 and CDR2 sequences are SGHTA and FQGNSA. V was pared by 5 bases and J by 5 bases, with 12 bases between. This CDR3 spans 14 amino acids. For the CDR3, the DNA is TGTGCCAGCAGCCTGGATGGGGGGACCGGGGAGCTGTTTTTT. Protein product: CASSLDGGTGELFF.

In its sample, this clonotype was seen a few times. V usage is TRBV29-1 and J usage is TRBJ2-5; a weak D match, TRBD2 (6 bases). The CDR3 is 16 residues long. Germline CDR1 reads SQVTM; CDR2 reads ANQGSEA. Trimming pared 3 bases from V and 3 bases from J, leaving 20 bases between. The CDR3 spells CSVEVGDLGGEETQYF. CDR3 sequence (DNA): TGCAGCGTTGAGGTCGGGGACTTGGGAGGTGAAGAGACCCAGTACTTC.

Here the CDR3 reads CASSPQGEKLFF. In DNA form, the CDR3 reads TGTGCCAGCAGCCCGCAGGGTGAAAAACTGTTTTTT. The rearrangement joins TRBV7-8 to TRBJ1-4, with D perhaps TRBD1 (5 bases). The CDR3 has 12 amino acids. CDR1 SGHVS and CDR2 FQNEAQ come from the germline V gene. The ends were cut back, 5 bases at V and 7 bases at J, with 8 bases in the middle.

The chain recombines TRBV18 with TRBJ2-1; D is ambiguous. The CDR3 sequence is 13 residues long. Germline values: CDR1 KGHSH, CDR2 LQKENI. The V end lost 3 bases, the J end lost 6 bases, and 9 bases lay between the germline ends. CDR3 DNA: TGTGCCAGCTCACCGGGAACGATCAATGAGCAGTTCTTC. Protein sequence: CASSPGTINEQFF.

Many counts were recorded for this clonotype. The CDR3 region has the DNA TGTGCCAGCATCAGGGGGGACGGCTATGAAAAACTGTTTTTT. Translating gives CASIRGDGYEKLFF. This chain links TRBV7-8 with TRBJ1-4; 7 nucleotides agree with TRBD1. CDR3 length equals 14 residues. Germline loops: CDR1 SGHVS, CDR2 FQNEAQ. Trimming removed 7 bases from V and 6 bases from J; junction bases left unmatched: 8.

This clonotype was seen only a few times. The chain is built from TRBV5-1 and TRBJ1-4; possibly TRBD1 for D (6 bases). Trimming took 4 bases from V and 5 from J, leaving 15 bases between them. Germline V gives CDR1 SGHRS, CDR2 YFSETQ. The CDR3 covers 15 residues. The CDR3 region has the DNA TGCGCCAGCAGCCGAGGGGGGGCGCAAAATGAAAAACTGTTTTTT. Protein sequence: CASSRGGAQNEKLFF.

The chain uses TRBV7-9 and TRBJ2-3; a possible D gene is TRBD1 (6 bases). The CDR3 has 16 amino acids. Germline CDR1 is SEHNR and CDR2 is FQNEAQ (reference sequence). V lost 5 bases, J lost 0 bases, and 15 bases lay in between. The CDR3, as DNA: TGTGCCAGCAGCCTTACAGGGTGGGAAAGCACAGATACGCAGTATTTT. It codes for CASSLTGWESTDTQYF. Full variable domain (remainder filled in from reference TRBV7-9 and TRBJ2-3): DTGVSQNPRHKITKRGQNVTFRCDPISEHNRLYWYRQTLGQGPEFLTYFQNEAQLEKSRLLSDRFSAERPKGSFSTLEIQRTEQGDSAMYLCASSLTGWESTDTQYFGPGTRLTVL.

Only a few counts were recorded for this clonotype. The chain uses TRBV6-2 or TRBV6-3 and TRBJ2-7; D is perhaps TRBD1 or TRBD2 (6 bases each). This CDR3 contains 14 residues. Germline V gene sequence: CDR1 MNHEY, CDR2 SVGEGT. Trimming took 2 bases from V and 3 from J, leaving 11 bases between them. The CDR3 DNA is TGTGCCAGCAGTTACGTAGGGGGGAACTACGAGCAGTACTTC. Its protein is CASSYVGGNYEQYF.

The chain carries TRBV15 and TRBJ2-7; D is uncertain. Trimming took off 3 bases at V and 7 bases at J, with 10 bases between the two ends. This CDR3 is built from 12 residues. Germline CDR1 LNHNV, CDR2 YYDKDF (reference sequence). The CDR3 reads CATSRALGEQYF. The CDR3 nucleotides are TGTGCCACCAGCAGGGCCCTCGGGGAGCAGTACTTC.

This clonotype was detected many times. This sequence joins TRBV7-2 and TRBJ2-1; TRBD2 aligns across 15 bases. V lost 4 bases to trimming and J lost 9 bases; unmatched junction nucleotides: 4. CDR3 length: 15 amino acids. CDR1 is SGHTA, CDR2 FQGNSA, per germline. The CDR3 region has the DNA TGTGCCAGCAGCTGGACTAGCGGGGGGGCTGGTGAGCAGTTCTTC. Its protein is CASSWTSGGAGEQFF.

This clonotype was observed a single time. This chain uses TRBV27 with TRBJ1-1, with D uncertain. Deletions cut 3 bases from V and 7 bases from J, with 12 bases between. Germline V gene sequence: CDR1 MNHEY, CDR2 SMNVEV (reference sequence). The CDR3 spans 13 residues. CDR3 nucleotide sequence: TGTGCCAGCAGTTTTAGAGCAAACGTTGAAGCTTTCTTT. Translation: CASSFRANVEAFF.

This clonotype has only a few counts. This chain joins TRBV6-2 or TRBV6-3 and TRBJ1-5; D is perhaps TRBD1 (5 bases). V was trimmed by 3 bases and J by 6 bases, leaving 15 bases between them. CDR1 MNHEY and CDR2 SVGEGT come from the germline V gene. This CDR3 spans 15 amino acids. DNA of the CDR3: TGTGCCAGCAGTTATGGGCAGGGAGGTAGTCAGCCCCAGCATTTT. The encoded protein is CASSYGQGGSQPQHF.

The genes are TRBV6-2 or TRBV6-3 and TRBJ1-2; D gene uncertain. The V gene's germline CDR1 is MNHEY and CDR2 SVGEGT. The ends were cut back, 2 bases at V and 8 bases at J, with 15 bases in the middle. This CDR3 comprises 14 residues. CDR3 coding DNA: TGTGCCAGCAGTTACAAACAGTCCAGCGGAGGCTACACCTTC. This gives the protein CASSYKQSSGGYTF.

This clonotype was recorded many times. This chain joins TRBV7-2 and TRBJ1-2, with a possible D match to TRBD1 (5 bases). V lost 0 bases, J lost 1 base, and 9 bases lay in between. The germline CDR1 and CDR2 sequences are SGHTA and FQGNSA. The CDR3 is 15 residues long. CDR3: CASSLARGVNYGYTF. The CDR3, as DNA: TGTGCCAGCAGCTTAGCACGAGGGGTTAACTATGGCTACACCTTC.

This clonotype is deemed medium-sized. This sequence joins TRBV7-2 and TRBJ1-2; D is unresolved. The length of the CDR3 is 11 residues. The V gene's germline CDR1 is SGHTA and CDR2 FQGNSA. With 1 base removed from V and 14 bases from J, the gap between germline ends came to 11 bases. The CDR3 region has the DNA TGTGCCAGCAGCTTAGAAGAGTTTGAAACCTTC. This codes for CASSLEEFETF.

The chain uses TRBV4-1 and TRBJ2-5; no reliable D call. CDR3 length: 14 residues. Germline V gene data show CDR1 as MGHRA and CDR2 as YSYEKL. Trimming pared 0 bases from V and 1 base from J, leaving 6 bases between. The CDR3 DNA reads TGCGCCAGCAGCCAAGATGTGGTCCAAGAGACCCAGTACTTC. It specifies CASSQDVVQETQYF.